What follows are 10 T cell receptor beta chains derived from one specimen sequenced in a study of cytomegalovirus exposure and HLA in healthy donors. 13 Jbeta primers and 60 Vbeta primers were used for the PCR. Data came from immunoSEQ multiplex PCR; TCRdb stores just in-frame clones and leaves some out. The sample yields roughly 200,000 clones, roughly 13% seen once. Sequenced input: PBMCs. These receptors were collected from a man aged 50-59 years in good health and CMV-seropositive.

V gene TRBV6-1 combines with J gene TRBJ1-4; 9 bases are a match to TRBD1. V dropped 6 bases and J dropped 7; count of bases not matched to a gene: 3. Looked up from germline, CDR1 is MNHNS and CDR2 is SASEGT. This CDR3 is 13 amino acids long. For the CDR3, the DNA is TGTGCCAGCAGAGACAGGGGGGGTGAAAAACTGTTTTTT. Translating it yields CASRDRGGEKLFF.

This clone was seen more than once but under ten times. The chain uses TRBV19 and TRBJ2-1, with D tentatively TRBD2 (5 bases). Looked up from germline, CDR1 is LNHDA and CDR2 is SQIVND (reference sequence). CDR3 size: 11 residues. Trimming removed 5 bases from V and 10 bases from J, with 9 bases in between. The CDR3 DNA reads TGTGCCAGTAGTTCCCCGGGGGAGCAGTTCTTC. Residues: CASSSPGEQFF.

This clone was counted a few times. The V and J genes are TRBV5-1 and TRBJ2-3; 9 bases line up with TRBD2. J gave up 6 bases and V 4 bases, and 9 bases lay outside the gene matches. CDR1 and CDR2 from the germline V gene are SGHRS and YFSETQ. There are 15 residues in the CDR3. CDR3 loop: CASSPQAGGGDTQYF. Here the CDR3 DNA reads TGCGCCAGCAGCCCTCAAGCGGGGGGAGGGGATACGCAGTATTTT. Filled out from reference TRBV5-1 and TRBJ2-3, the complete variable domain reads KAGVTQTPRYLIKTRGQQVTLSCSPISGHRSVSWYQQTPGQGLQFLFEYFSETQRNKGNFPGRFSGRQFSNSRSEMNVSTLELGDSALYLCASSPQAGGGDTQYFGPGTRLTVL.

This clone was counted a few times. The V call is TRBV19, the J call TRBJ1-4; D ambiguous. The CDR3 has 16 residues. Trimming cost V 2 bases and J 0 bases, with 10 bases left between them. The V gene's germline CDR1 is LNHDA and CDR2 SQIVND (reference sequence). CDR3 DNA sequence: TGTGCCAGTAGTATAACCTGGACTGCAACTAATGAAAAACTGTTTTTT. This sequence encodes CASSITWTATNEKLFF.

V and J are TRBV4-3 and TRBJ1-5, with unresolved D. CDR1 is LGHNA, CDR2 YSLEER, per germline. The V and J ends lost 0 bases and 9 bases respectively, with 9 bases between them. The CDR3 totals 13 residues. DNA for the CDR3: TGCGCCAGCAGCCAAGATGCCCTCGGGCCCCAGCATTTT. This codes for CASSQDALGPQHF.

This clone has a handful of counts. The rearrangement uses TRBV29-1 and TRBJ2-5; 9 positions match TRBD1. V lost 7 bases and J lost 4; bases outside the gene matches: 4. Germline-derived CDR1 and CDR2 are SQVTM and ANQGSEA. The CDR3 totals 12 residues. CDR3 in DNA: TGCAGCGGTCGACAGGGGGGAGAGACCCAGTACTTC. The encoded protein is CSGRQGGETQYF. The variable domain in full, with the rest retrieved from reference TRBV29-1 and TRBJ2-5, is SAVISQKPSRDICQRGTSLTIQCQVDSQVTMMFWYRQQPGQSLTLIATANQGSEATYESGFVIDKFPISRPNLTFSTLTVSNMSPEDSSIYLCSGRQGGETQYFGPGTRLLVL.

This clone was observed a few times. The gene calls are TRBV7-9 and TRBJ2-7; D may be TRBD1 (6 bases). V shed 6 bases and J shed 3 bases, with 15 bases lying between them. CDR1 is SEHNR, CDR2 FQNEAQ, per germline (reference sequence). This CDR3 has 14 amino acids. CDR3 sequence: CASSLQQGSYEQYV. DNA of the CDR3: TGTGCCAGCAGTCTCCAACAGGGTAGCTACGAGCAGTACGTC.

This clone was seen more than once but under ten times. V and J are TRBV7-9 and TRBJ1-1; D gene unclear. Trimming removed 2 bases at V and 1 base at J, with 5 bases between. The CDR3 is made up of 13 amino acids. In germline, CDR1 is SEHNR, CDR2 FQNEAQ (reference sequence). The CDR3 loop reads CASSLLPNTEAFF. CDR3 bases: TGTGCCAGCAGCTTACTTCCGAACACTGAAGCTTTCTTT.

The chain couples TRBV13 to TRBJ2-3; a weak D match, TRBD2 (7 bases). V was pared by 7 bases and J by 5 bases, with 19 bases between. CDR3 length equals 15 residues. Germline V gene data show CDR1 as PRHDT and CDR2 as FYEKMQ (reference sequence). CDR3 residues: CASNTGGAGGDTQYF. DNA for the CDR3: TGTGCCAGCAACACTGGGGGGGCCGGGGGAGATACGCAGTATTTT.

The gene calls are TRBV5-4 and TRBJ2-3; 7 bases agree with TRBD2. After removal of 10 bases from V and 2 bases from J, the junction contained 10 bases not matched to a gene. The V gene's germline CDR1 is SGHNT and CDR2 YYREEE (reference sequence). The CDR3 spans 14 residues. This CDR3 is CAPGGGGNTDTQYF. The DNA for the CDR3 is TGTGCCCCGGGGGGTGGCGGGAACACAGATACGCAGTATTTT.